A single sample gave rise to the 15 T cell receptor beta chains below, sequenced in a study of CD8 T cells in ankylosing spondylitis. TCRdb processed the 5' RACE reads anew with MiXCR; each CDR3 protein has one entry. There are approximately 500,000 distinct CDR3 sequences in the sample; 9.5% to 15% occur only once, and 6.5% to 7% lies in the top ten. Their specific antigens are unknown. Notes on the study in general: Characteristic, it appeared, of ankylosing spondylitis blood was a TCR beta motif of about eight highly homologous variants.

Sequences were obtained from blood, either unsorted or a sorted T cell fraction (not recorded which). The receptors derive from a male donor with ankylosing spondylitis.

The rearrangement uses TRBV6-5 and TRBJ2-7; 10 bases are a match to TRBD2. Germline CDR1 MNHEY, CDR2 SVGAGI. The CDR3 is 15 amino acids. As DNA, the CDR3 is TGTGCCAGCAGTTACTCGATTCATCCTAGCGGGAGTCTGCGCGTC. Amino acid sequence: CASSYSIHPSGSLRV.

This clonotype was counted only a few times. The chain's CDR3 is CASSKKWTPPLYEQYV. DNA of the CDR3: TGTGCCAGCAGCAAAAAATGGACACCACCCCTTTACGAGCAGTACGTC. The gene calls are TRBV21-1 and TRBJ2-7; TRBD1, the D gene given by the table, was not confirmed from the DNA. TRBV21-1 is marked as a pseudogene. CDR3 length: 16 residues.

The chain combines TRBV7-8 with TRBJ2-1; 8 bases align to TRBD2. This CDR3 is built from 17 residues. V dropped 5 bases and J dropped 7; count of bases not matched to a gene: 16. Germline assignment: CDR1 SGHVS and CDR2 FQNEAQ. CDR3 loop: CASSPSSGSSLGNEQFF. Written as DNA, the CDR3 is TGTGCCAGCAGCCCCTCAAGCGGGAGTAGTCTAGGTAATGAGCAGTTCTTC.

V and J are TRBV6-6 and TRBJ2-7, with 9 bases identical to TRBD1. CDR1 is MNHNY, CDR2 SVGAGI, per germline (reference sequence). J lost 4 bases, V lost 6 bases, and 4 bases had no gene match. This CDR3 has 13 residues. In DNA, the CDR3 is TGTGCCAGCAGGGTGACAGGGGGTTACGAGCAGTACTTC. Its protein product is CASRVTGGYEQYF.

The chain employs TRBV7-8 and TRBJ1-5; 9 bases match TRBD1. Trimming at V came to 5 bases and at J to 4 bases, leaving 9 bases not matched to a gene. The CDR3 loop spans 16 amino acids. From germline, CDR1 is SGHVS and CDR2 FQNEAQ. The CDR3 DNA follows: TGTGCCAGCAGCCCCCGGACAGGGGTGGTAAATCAGCCCCAGCATTTT. Translating it yields CASSPRTGVVNQPQHF.

The chain carries TRBV18 and TRBJ2-3, with D perhaps TRBD2 (6 bases). This CDR3 is built from 14 residues. CDR1 is KGHSH, CDR2 LQKENI, per germline. V was shortened by 1 base and J by 5 bases, with 10 bases between the two germline ends. The CDR3 loop reads CASSPLSEGDTQYF. DNA for the CDR3: TGTGCCAGCTCACCACTTTCGGAGGGAGATACGCAGTATTTT.

This clonotype was detected ten times or more. This sequence joins TRBV4-1 and TRBJ2-2; D gene unclear. Trimming removed 4 bases from V and 1 base from J, with 4 bases in between. The CDR3 spans 13 residues. Germline V gene lookup returns CDR1 MGHRA and CDR2 YSYEKL. The CDR3 DNA sequence: TGCGCCAGCAGCCCACAGAACACCGGGGAGCTGTTTTTT. Protein sequence: CASSPQNTGELFF.

This clonotype was counted a few times. The chain recombines TRBV3-1 with TRBJ2-5; TRBD2 aligns across 10 bases. This CDR3 is built from 16 residues. CDR1 is LGHDT and CDR2 is YNNKEL in the germline V gene (reference sequence). V was clipped by 6 bases and J by 3 bases; unmatched bases: 10. CDR3 DNA: TGTGCCAGCAGAACTTTCGGGACTAGCGCTAAAGAGACCCAGTACTTC. It codes for CASRTFGTSAKETQYF.

This clonotype occurred a few times. This chain uses TRBV6-2 or TRBV6-3 with TRBJ1-5, with 7 nucleotides matching TRBD1. The V gene end was trimmed by 6 bases and the J gene end by 2 bases; junction bases not matched to a gene: 10. This CDR3 is 16 amino acids long. The V gene's germline CDR1 is MNHEY and CDR2 SVGEGT. DNA of the CDR3: TGTGCCAGCAGCGACAGGGTGGATGGTGGCAATCAGCCCCAGCATTTT. Translation: CASSDRVDGGNQPQHF.

This clonotype was observed many times. V usage is TRBV6-1 and J usage is TRBJ2-7; 9 nucleotides agree with TRBD1. With V trimmed by 5 bases and J by 4 bases, 9 bases remained unmatched. The CDR3 length is 15 residues. CDR1 and CDR2 from the germline V gene are MNHNS and SASEGT. CDR3 sequence reads: CASSPRTGAFYEQYV. The CDR3 DNA is TGTGCCAGCAGTCCGCGGACAGGGGCTTTTTACGAGCAGTACGTC.

In its sample, this clonotype was seen many times. The rearrangement uses TRBV5-1 and TRBJ2-3, with 11 nucleotides matching TRBD2. V lost 6 bases, J lost 9 bases, and 6 bases stayed unmatched. CDR1 SGHRS and CDR2 YFSETQ come from the germline V gene. CDR3 length: 13 residues. CDR3 in amino acids: CASKVSSGRTQYF. CDR3 in DNA: TGCGCCAGCAAAGTCTCTAGCGGGAGGACGCAGTATTTT.

V usage is TRBV7-9 and J usage is TRBJ1-3, with D possibly TRBD1 on 5 matching bases. The CDR3 is 15 residues long. In germline, CDR1 is SEHNR, CDR2 FQNEAQ (reference sequence). The V end was cut by 3 bases, the J end by 0 bases, with 9 bases between. CDR3 coding DNA: TGTGCCAGCAGCTTTGGGGGTCACTCTGGAAACACCATATATTTT. It is translated as CASSFGGHSGNTIYF.

CDR3 amino acids: CASIPGGAGGHNEQFF. The DNA for the CDR3 is TGCGCCAGCATCCCGGGGGGAGCGGGAGGTCACAATGAGCAGTTCTTC. The gene calls are TRBV5-1 and TRBJ2-1, with 9 nucleotides matching TRBD2. Unmatched junction bases numbered 12, after V lost 6 bases and J lost 5 bases. Germline-derived CDR1 and CDR2 are SGHRS and YFSETQ. The CDR3 sequence is 16 residues long.

This clonotype was observed a handful of times. CDR3 residues: CSATWTVNEQFF. The DNA of the CDR3 is TGCAGTGCTACCTGGACAGTAAATGAGCAGTTCTTC. The chain links TRBV20-1 to TRBJ2-1; D perhaps matches TRBD1 (6 bases). The CDR3 is 12 amino acids. Germline V lookup: CDR1 DFQATT, CDR2 SNEGSKA (reference sequence). V was clipped by 4 bases and J by 7 bases, with 11 bases between them.

The chain couples TRBV20-1 to TRBJ2-2; D is perhaps TRBD2 (6 bases). Deletions cut 5 bases from V and 6 bases from J, with 13 bases between. CDR1 DFQATT and CDR2 SNEGSKA come from the germline V gene (reference sequence). The CDR3 is 13 amino acids. CDR3 loop: CSAGGYSPGELFF. The CDR3 DNA follows: TGCAGTGCTGGGGGGTATAGCCCCGGGGAGCTGTTTTTT.